This TCR beta chain is from a study of blood T cells in healthy people across ages. General study results and limits: Higher diversity and more naive CD4+ cells were features of long-lived donors, compared to aged donors.

PBMCs, at least 6 million per sample, were isolated. Details on this clonotype: Its specificity is unknown.

A second PCR, run for about 7 to 11 cycles, used a sample-barcoded 5' primer plus a J-beta primer mix. The yield of each sample was at least 2.5 million CDR3-containing paired-end reads. TCRdb re-analysed the 5' RACE reads in MiXCR, keeping a single row per CDR3 protein. Among 850,000 to 1,000,000 distinct CDR3 sequences, 51% were seen once, and the ten largest hold about a fifth. The receptor was isolated from a woman between 55 and 75 years old in good health. The sequenced sample was blood.

This CDR3 reads CVGQEMNTEAFF. The CDR3 DNA reads as TGTGTCGGACAGGAGATGAACACTGAAGCTTTCTTT. The rearrangement joins TRBV7-9 to TRBJ1-1, with 7 bases identical to TRBD1. The germline V gene encodes CDR1 SEHNR and CDR2 FQNEAQ (reference sequence). This CDR3 has 12 residues.